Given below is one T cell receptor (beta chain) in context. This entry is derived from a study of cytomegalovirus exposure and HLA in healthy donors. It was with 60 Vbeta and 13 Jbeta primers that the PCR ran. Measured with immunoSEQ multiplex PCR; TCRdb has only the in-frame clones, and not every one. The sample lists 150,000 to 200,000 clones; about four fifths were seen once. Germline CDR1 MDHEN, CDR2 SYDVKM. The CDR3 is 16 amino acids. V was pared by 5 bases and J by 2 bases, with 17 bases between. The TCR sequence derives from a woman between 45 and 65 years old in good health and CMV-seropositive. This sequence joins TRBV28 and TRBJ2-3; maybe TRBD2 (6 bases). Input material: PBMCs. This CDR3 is CASSPRLGLTTDTQYF. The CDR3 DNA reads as TGTGCCAGCAGTCCCCGACTAGGCTTAACCACAGATACGCAGTATTTT. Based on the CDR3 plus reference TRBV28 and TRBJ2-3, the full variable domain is DVKVTQSSRYLVKRTGEKVFLECVQDMDHENMFWYRQDPGLGLRLIYFSYDVKMKEKGDIPEGYSVSREKKERFSLILESASTNQTSMYLCASSPRLGLTTDTQYFGPGTRLTVL.